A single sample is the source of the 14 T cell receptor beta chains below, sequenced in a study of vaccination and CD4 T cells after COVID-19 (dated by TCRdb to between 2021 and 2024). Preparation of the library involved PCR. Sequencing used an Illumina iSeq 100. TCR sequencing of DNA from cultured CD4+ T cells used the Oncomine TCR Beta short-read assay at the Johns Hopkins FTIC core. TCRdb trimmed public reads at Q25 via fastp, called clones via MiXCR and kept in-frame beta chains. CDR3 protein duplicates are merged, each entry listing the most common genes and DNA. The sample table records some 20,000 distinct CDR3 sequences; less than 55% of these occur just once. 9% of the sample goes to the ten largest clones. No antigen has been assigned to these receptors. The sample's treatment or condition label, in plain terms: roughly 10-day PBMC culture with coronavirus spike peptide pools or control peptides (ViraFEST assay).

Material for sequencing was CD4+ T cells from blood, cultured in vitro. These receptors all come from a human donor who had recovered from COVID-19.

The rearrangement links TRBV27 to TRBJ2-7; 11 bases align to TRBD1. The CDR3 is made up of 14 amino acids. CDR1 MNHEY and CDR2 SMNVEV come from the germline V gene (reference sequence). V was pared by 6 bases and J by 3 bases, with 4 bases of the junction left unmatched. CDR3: CASRRTGGIYEQYF. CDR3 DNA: TGTGCCAGCAGGAGGACAGGGGGCATCTACGAGCAGTACTTC.

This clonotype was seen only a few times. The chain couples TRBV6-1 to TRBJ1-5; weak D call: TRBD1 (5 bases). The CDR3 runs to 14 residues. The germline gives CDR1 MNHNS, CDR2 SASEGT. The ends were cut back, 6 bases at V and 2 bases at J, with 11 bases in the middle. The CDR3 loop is CASSRRGGNQPQHF. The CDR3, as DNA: TGTGCCAGCAGCCGAAGAGGGGGCAATCAGCCCCAGCATTTT.

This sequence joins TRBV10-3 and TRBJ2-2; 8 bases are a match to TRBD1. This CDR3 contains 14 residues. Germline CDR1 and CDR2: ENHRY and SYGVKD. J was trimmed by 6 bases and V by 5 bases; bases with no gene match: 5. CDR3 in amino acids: CAISNGQGAGELFF. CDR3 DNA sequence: TGTGCCATCAGTAACGGACAGGGTGCCGGGGAGCTGTTTTTT.

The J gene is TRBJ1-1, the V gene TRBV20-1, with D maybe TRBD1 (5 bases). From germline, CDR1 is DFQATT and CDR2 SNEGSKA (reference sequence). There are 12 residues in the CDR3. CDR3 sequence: CRVRRGGTEAFF. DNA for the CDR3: TGCAGAGTTAGGCGGGGGGGGACTGAAGCTTTCTTT.

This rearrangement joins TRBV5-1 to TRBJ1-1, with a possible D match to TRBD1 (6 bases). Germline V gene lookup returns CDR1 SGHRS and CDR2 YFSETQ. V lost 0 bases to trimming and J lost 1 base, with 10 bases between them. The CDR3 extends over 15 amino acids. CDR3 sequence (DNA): TGCGCCAGCAGCTTGGGGGGGCAGGGGAACACTGAAGCTTTCTTT. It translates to CASSLGGQGNTEAFF.

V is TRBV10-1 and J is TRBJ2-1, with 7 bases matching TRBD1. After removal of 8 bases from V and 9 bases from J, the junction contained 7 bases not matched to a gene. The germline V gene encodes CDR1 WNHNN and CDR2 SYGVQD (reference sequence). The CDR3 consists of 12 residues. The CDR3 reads CASEGAEGEQFF. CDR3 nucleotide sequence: TGCGCCAGCGAGGGGGCGGAAGGTGAGCAGTTCTTC.

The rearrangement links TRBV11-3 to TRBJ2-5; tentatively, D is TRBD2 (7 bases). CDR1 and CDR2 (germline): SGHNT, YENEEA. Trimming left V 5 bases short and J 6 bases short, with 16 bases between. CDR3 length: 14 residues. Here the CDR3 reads CASSLGGGEKTQYF. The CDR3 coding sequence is TGTGCCAGCAGCCTAGGGGGGGGCGAGAAGACCCAGTACTTC.

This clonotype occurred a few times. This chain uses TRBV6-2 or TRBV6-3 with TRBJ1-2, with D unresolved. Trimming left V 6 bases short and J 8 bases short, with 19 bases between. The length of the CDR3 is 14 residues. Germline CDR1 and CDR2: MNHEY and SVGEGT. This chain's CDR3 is CASRHLATTDGYTF. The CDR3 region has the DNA TGTGCCAGCAGGCACCTGGCGACAACCGACGGCTACACCTTC.

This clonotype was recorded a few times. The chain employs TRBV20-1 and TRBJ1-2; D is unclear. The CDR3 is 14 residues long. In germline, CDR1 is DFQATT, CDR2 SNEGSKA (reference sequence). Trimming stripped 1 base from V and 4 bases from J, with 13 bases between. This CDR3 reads CSARVRHGIYGYTF. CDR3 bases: TGCAGTGCTAGAGTCCGGCACGGGATCTATGGCTACACCTTC.

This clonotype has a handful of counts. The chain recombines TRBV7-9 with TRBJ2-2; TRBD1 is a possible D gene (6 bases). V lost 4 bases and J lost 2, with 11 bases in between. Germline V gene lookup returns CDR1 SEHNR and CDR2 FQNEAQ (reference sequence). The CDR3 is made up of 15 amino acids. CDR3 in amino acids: CASSSRDTNTGELFF. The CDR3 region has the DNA TGTGCCAGCAGCTCGAGGGACACCAACACCGGGGAGCTGTTTTTT.

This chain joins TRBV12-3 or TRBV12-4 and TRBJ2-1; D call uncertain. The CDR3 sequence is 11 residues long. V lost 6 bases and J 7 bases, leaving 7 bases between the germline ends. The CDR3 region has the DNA TGTGCCAGCAGGGCCATGAATGAGCAGTTCTTC. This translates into CASRAMNEQFF.

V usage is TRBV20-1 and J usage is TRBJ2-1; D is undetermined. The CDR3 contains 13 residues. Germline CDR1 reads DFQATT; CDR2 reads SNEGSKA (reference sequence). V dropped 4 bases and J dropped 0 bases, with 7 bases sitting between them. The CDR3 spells CSAKERSYNEQFF. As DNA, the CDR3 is TGCAGTGCTAAGGAGCGCTCCTACAATGAGCAGTTCTTC.

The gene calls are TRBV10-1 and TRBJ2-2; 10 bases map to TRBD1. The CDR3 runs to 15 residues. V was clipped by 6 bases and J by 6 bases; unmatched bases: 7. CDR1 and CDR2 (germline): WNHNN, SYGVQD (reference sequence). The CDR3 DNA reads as TGCGCCAGCAGCCCCGGGACAGGGGTGGCCGGGGAGCTGTTTTTT. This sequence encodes CASSPGTGVAGELFF.

CDR3 coding DNA: TGTGCCAGCAGTTTAGCGCCAGGGTGGAACACTGAAGCTTTCTTT. Translation: CASSLAPGWNTEAFF. The V call is TRBV12-3 or TRBV12-4, the J call TRBJ1-1; maybe TRBD1 (5 bases). Trimming removed 0 bases at V and 1 base at J, with 9 bases between. This CDR3 spans 15 amino acids.